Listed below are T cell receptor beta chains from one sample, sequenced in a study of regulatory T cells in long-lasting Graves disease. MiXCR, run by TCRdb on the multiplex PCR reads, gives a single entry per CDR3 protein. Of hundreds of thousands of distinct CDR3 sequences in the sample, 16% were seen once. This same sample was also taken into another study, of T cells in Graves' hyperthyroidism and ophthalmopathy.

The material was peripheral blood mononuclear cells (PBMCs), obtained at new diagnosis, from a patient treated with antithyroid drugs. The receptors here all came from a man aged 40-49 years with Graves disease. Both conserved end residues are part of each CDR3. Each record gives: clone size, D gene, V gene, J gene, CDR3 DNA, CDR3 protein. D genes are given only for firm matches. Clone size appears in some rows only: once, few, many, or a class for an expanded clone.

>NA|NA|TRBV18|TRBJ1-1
TGTACCAGCTCCACCCAGACTCAGAACACTGAAGCTTTCTTT
CTSSTQTQNTEAFF
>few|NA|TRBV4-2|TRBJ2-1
TGTGCCAGCAGCCAAACGACCGGGACGGGGTACAATGAGCAGTTCTTC
CASSQTTGTGYNEQFF
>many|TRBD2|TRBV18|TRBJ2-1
TGTGCCAGCTCACCACCAAGCGGGGGCTACAATGAGCAGTTCTTC
CASSPPSGGYNEQFF
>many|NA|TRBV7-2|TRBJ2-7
TGTGCCAGCAGCTTAGTCTCCAGGGGGGAGTACGAGCAGTACTTC
CASSLVSRGEYEQYF
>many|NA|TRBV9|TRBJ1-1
TGTGCCAGCAGCGGGGGGGAGTCCCCGAACACTGAAGCTTTCTTT
CASSGGESPNTEAFF
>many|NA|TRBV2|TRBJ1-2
TGTGCCAGCAGTGGGGCAGGGAAGGGGTATGGCTACACCTTC
CASSGAGKGYGYTF
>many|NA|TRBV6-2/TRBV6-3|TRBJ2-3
TGTGCCAGCAGTGCCAGGGGCGGCTCAGATACGCAGTATTTT
CASSARGGSDTQYF
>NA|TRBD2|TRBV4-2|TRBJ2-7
TGTGCCAGCAGCCACGGGACTAGACCCTCCTACGGGCAGTACTTC
CASSHGTRPSYGQYF
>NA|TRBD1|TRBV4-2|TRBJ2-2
TGTGCCAGCAGCCAGGCCGACAGGGGGCGGGACACCGGGGAGCTGTTTTTT
CASSQADRGRDTGELFF
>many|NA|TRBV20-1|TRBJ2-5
TGCAGTGCTTGGAGGATACAGGTCGAACAGACCCAGTACTTC
CSAWRIQVEQTQYF
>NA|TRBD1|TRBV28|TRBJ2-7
TGTGCCAGCAGCTTAGCGAAACGGACAGGGAACTACGAGCAGTACTTC
CASSLAKRTGNYEQYF
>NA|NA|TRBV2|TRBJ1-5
TGTGCCAGCAGTGACGGGCAAAGCAATCAGCCCCAGCATTTT
CASSDGQSNQPQHF
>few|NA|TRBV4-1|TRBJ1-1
TGCGCCAGCAGCCTACACGGGAACATGAACACTGAAGCTTTCTTT
CASSLHGNMNTEAFF